This TCR beta chain was sequenced for a study of blood T cells in healthy people across ages. This CDR3 spans 15 amino acids. V was clipped by 7 bases and J by 2 bases; unmatched bases: 8. Germline V gene lookup returns CDR1 SNHLY and CDR2 FYNNEI. PCR was performed a second time for about 6 to 11 cycles using a sample-barcoded 5' primer and a J-beta primer mix. One entry per CDR3 protein, called by TCRdb with MiXCR from the 5' RACE reads. The data show 750,000 to 1,000,000 distinct CDR3 sequences, around 29% seen once. These data are also associated with another study on T cells of mothers and their children.

This receptor was identified in a woman aged 40 to 50 in good health. This rearrangement joins TRBV2 to TRBJ2-1; 7 bases map to TRBD1. Sequencing input: blood. The CDR3 coding sequence is TGTGCCAGCAAAGAACAGGGGTTGACCTACAATGAGCAGTTCTTC. Amino acids: CASKEQGLTYNEQFF.